This TCR beta chain was identified during a study of tissue T cells after allogeneic stem cell transplantation. Study-level results: Only a limited share of tissue TCRs appeared in blood or spleen. Motif-based clustering found tissue-specific repertoire signatures shared across patients, though few clones were shared.

Some clones are missing from TCRdb's copy, which holds only in-frame ones; the method was immunoSEQ multiplex PCR. The sample lists 3,000 to 5,000 clones, roughly 50% occurring once. V was pared by 5 bases and J by 0 bases, with 4 bases of the junction left unmatched. Germline V CDR1 and CDR2: LGHDT, YNNKQL (reference sequence). The CDR3 covers 14 residues. A word on this clone: Its target is unknown. Gene names follow the mouse nomenclature. The read ends 1 residue shy of where the CDR3 ends; the end is completed using the germline J gene.

Regarding time point: mouse harvest day 7 after allogeneic transplant. Tail vein injection delivered 10^7 T-cell-depleted bone marrow cells and 10^6 splenic CD5+ T cells. B6 (H2b) cells into BALB/c (H2d) mice; tissues taken at day 7 or 14. The chain carries TRBV4 and TRBJ2-7; 7 nucleotides agree with TRBD2. Sequencing was done on a sample of lymph node tissue. The origin of this receptor is a female BALB/c mouse given C57BL/6 T cells with graft-versus-host disease after an allogeneic hematopoietic cell transplant. CDR3 protein: CASSPGLSSYEQYF. The covered CDR3 bases are TGTGCCAGCAGCCCGGGACTGAGCTCCTATGAACAGTAC.